This T cell receptor (beta chain) was captured in a study of blood T cell repertoires in COVID-19. CDR1 and CDR2 (germline): SGHVS, FQNEAQ. The CDR3 totals 13 residues. The V end lost 4 bases, the J end lost 6 bases, and 12 bases lay between the germline ends. The method was immunoSEQ multiplex PCR; TCRdb's version includes in-frame clones alone and lacks a portion of them. The table includes more than 60,000 clones, roughly 90% detected once. V is TRBV7-8 and J is TRBJ1-1; TRBD1 might be the D (6 bases). The source of this sequence is a woman of 80 years or more with active or convalescent COVID-19. The source material was peripheral blood. The CDR3 sequence is CASSWGLLAEAFF. CDR3 sequence (DNA): TGTGCCAGCAGCTGGGGGCTACTTGCTGAAGCTTTCTTT.